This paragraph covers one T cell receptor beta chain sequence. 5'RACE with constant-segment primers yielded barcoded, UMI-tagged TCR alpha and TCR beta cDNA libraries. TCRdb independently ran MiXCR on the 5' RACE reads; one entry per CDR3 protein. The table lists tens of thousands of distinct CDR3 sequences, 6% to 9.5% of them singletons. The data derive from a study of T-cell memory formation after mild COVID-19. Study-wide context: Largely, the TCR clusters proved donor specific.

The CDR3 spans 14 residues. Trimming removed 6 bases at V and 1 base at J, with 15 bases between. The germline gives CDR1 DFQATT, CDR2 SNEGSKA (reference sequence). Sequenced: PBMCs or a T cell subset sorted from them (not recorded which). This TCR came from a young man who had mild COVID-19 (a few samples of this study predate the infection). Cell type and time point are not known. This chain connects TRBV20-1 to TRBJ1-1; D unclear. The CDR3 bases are TGCAGTGCACCCGGGGTGGGCACGAACACTGAAGCTTTCTTT. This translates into CSAPGVGTNTEAFF.